This entry features one TCR beta chain sequence. This record comes from a study of blood T cell repertoires in COVID-19. On the study more broadly: Researchers got acute and convalescent COVID-19 samples from the United States, Italy and Spain. Sources were T cells, B-cell-depleted T cells, or PBMCs; the material itself was cDNA or gDNA.

Using immunoSEQ multiplex PCR, the repertoire was profiled, and TCRdb retains in-frame clones only, with some absent. The sample includes 130,000 to 150,000 clones, around nine tenths of them seen just once. CDR1 is GTSNPN, CDR2 SVGIG, per germline (reference sequence). The CDR3 runs 12 residues. Trimming removed 0 bases from V and 1 base from J, with 3 bases in between. This sequence was found in a woman between 50 and 59 years old with active or convalescent COVID-19. Sequenced material: peripheral blood. The V call is TRBV30, the J call TRBJ1-1; D ambiguous. The CDR3 sequence is CAWSVGNTEAFF. The CDR3 nucleotides are TGTGCCTGGAGTGTCGGGAACACTGAAGCTTTCTTT.